What follows describes a single T cell receptor (beta chain). Its antigen remains unknown. This entry comes from a study of Ad26.COV2.S vaccination and SARS-CoV-2 variants. On the study more broadly: Donor allocation was to the COV1001 Ad26.COV2.S trial arm. Findings and caveats of the study: Substantial breadth was reported for post-vaccination spike-specific CD8+ and CD4+ T cells.

The ends were cut back, 3 bases at V and 4 bases at J, with 12 bases in the middle. Germline V CDR1 and CDR2: GTSNPN, SVGIG (reference sequence). CDR3 length: 13 amino acids. Indicated treatment: roughly 20 received Ad26.COV2.S at low or high dose, single or two shots; roughly five received placebo; per-sample allocation not given. Samples came from day 63 after the first vaccine or placebo injection. Vaccination used an Ad26 vector expressing Wuhan-strain SARS-CoV-2 spike. Sequencing was performed with immunoSEQ multiplex PCR; in TCRdb, only in-frame clones are kept and a portion is missing. The sample has about 410,000 clones; roughly 90% are singletons.

This sequence originates from a person between 18 and 60 years old who received the Ad26.COV2.S COVID-19 vaccine or a placebo. V gene TRBV30 combines with J gene TRBJ2-5; possible D gene TRBD2, 6 bases. Here the sequenced sample was peripheral blood, taken in a trial of Ad26.COV2.S vaccine versus placebo. As DNA, the CDR3 is TGTGCCTGGAGCCCCGGCGGGGTAGAGACCCAGTACTTC. Its translation: CAWSPGGVETQYF.